The entry that follows covers one TCR beta chain sequence. Its antigen remains unidentified. This record belongs to a study of CD4 T cells in relation to SARS-CoV-2 and coronaviruses. The unexposed donors gave CD4+ T cells in about 2010-2019, prior to COVID-19. The cells were cultured for around ten days before CD4+ T cells were isolated. Data came from immunoSEQ multiplex PCR; TCRdb stores just in-frame clones and leaves some out. The sample includes tens of thousands of clones, about 80% seen only once; the top ten take 9.5% to 15%. Trimming removed 5 bases from V and 1 base from J, with 14 bases in between. CDR3 length: 15 residues. Germline V gene sequence: CDR1 SEHNR, CDR2 FQNEAQ (reference sequence).

The sequence came from a human donor in good health. The chain carries TRBV7-9 and TRBJ1-1, with D unresolved. Sequenced: CD4+ T cells from PBMCs, cultured in vitro. The CDR3 is CASSRNVGENTEAFF. CDR3 in DNA: TGTGCCAGCAGCCGAAATGTGGGCGAGAACACTGAAGCTTTCTTT.